This T cell receptor (beta chain) comes out of a study of T cell clones after liver transplantation. Study-wide context: Three of the eight recipients were HCV-positive; the rest had non-autoimmune, non-viral transplant indications.

The protocol was immunoSEQ multiplex PCR, while the TCRdb copy is restricted to in-frame clones and leaves out a portion. The table shows tens of thousands of clones, with 70% to 80% occurring only once. The sample in question was CD4+ T cells from blood, obtained before liver transplant. The source of this sequence is a human donor who received a liver transplant.

The CDR3: CAISGQALSGNTIYF. For the CDR3, the DNA is TGTGCCATCAGTGGACAGGCCCTCTCTGGAAACACCATATATTTT. This chain links TRBV10-3 with TRBJ1-3; weak D call: TRBD1 (6 bases). Trimming took off 4 bases at V and 0 bases at J, with 10 bases between the two ends. The CDR3 is 15 amino acids. CDR1 is ENHRY and CDR2 is SYGVKD in the germline V gene.